This TCR beta chain was found in a study of human thymus T cells. V was trimmed by 1 base and J by 0 bases, leaving 1 base between them. The germline CDR1 and CDR2 sequences are SGHRS and YFSETQ. CDR3 length: 12 residues. Study results and caveats: Apparent bias marked the V and J gene usage of thymic and blood repertoires.

A remark on this clone: As yet, its antigen is unknown.

Having corrective surgery for congenital heart defects, healthy Finnish infants were the ones who donated. No fixed cell number was used; all available blood leukocytes supplied DNA. Sequencing used immunoSEQ multiplex PCR; TCRdb keeps in-frame clones, though not all of them. The table lists tens of thousands of clones, 90% to 95% of them singletons, with approximately 5.9% in the top ten. The material sequenced was blood. This clonotype originated in a boy in the first two years of life with a congenital heart defect but otherwise immunologically healthy. This chain joins TRBV5-1 and TRBJ2-5; unclear D gene. The CDR3 here is CASSLYQETQYF. CDR3 coding DNA: TGCGCCAGCAGCTTGTACCAAGAGACCCAGTACTTC.